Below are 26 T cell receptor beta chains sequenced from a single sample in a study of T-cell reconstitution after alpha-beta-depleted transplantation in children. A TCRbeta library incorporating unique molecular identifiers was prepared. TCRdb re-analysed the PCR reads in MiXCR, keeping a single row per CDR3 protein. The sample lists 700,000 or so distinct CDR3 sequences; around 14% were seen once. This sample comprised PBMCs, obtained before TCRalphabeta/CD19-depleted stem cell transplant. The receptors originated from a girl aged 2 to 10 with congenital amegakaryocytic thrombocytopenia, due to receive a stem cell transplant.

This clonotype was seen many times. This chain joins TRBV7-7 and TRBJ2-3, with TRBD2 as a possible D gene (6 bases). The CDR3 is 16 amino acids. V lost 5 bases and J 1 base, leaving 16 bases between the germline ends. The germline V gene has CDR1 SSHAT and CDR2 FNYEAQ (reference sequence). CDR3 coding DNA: TGTGCCAGCAGCGACGGGAGCGCCCCTGGCACAGATACGCAGTATTTT. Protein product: CASSDGSAPGTDTQYF. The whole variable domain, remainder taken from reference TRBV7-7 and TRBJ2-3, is GAGVSQSPRYKVTKRGQDVTLRCDPISSHATLYWYQQALGQGPEFLTYFNYEAQPDKSGLPSDRFSAERPEGSISTLTIQRTEQRDSAMYRCASSDGSAPGTDTQYFGPGTRLTVL.

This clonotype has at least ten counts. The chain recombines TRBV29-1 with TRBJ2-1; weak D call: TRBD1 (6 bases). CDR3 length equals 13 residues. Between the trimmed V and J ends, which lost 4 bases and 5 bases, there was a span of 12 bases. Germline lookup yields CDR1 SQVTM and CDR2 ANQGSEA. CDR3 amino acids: CSVVITGNNEQFF. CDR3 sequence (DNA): TGCAGCGTTGTAATAACAGGGAACAATGAGCAGTTCTTC.

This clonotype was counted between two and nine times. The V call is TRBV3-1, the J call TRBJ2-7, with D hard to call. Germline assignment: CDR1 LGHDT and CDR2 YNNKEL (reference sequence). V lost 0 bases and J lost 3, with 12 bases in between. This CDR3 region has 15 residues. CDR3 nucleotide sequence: TGTGCCAGCAGCCAAGACTCGGCAAGATTCTACGAGCAGTACTTC. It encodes CASSQDSARFYEQYF.

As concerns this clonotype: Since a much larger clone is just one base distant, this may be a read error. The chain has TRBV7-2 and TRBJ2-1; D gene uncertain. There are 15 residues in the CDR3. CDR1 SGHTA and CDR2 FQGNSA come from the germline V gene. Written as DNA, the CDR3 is TGTGCCAGCAGCTTAGCGGTACCTTCCTACAATGTGCAGTTCTTC. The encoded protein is CASSLAVPSYNVQFF.

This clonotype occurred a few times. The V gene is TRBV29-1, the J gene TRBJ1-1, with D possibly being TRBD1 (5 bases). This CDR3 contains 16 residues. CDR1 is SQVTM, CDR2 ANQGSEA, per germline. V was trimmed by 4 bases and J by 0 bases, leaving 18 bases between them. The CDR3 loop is CSVGRRDGYMNTEAFF. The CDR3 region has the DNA TGCAGCGTTGGTCGGCGGGACGGATATATGAACACTGAAGCTTTCTTT.

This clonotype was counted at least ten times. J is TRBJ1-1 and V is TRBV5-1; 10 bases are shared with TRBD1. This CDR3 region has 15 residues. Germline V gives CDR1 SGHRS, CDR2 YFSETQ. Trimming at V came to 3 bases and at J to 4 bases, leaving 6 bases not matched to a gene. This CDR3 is CASSWGQGSITEAFF. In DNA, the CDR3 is TGCGCCAGCAGCTGGGGACAGGGGTCGATCACTGAAGCTTTCTTT.

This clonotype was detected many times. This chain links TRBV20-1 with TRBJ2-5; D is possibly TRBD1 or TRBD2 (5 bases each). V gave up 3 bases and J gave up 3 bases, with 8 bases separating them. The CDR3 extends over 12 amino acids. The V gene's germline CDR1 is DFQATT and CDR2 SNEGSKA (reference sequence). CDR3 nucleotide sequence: TGCAGTGCTAGCGGGGCAGAAGAGACCCAGTACTTC. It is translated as CSASGAEETQYF.

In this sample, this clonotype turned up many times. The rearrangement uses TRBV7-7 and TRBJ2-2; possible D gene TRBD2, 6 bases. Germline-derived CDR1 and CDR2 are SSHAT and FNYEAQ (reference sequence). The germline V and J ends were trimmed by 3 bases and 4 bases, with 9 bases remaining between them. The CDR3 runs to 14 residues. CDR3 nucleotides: TGTGCCAGCAGCTTTTGGGGGGTCACCGGGGAGCTGTTTTTT. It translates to CASSFWGVTGELFF.

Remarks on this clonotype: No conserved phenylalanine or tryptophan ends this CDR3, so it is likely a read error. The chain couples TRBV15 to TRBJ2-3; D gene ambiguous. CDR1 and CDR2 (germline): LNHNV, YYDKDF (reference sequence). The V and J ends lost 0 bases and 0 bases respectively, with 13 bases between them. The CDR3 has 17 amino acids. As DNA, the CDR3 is TGTGCCACCAGCAGAGATGGCGGTTCGACTAGCACAGATACGCAGTATCTT. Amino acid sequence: CATSRDGGSTSTDTQYL.

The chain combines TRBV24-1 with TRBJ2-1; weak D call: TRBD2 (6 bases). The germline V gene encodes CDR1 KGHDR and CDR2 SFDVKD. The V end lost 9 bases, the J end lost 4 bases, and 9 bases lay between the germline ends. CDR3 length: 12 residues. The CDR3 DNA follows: TGTGCCACCGGCGGGACTTACAATGAGCAGTTCTTC. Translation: CATGGTYNEQFF.

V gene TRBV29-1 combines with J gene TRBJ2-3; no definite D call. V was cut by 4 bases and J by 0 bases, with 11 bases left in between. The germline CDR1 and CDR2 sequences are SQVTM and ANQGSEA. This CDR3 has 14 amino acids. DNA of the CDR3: TGCAGCGTTGCCGGTGGTACTAGCACAGATACGCAGTATTTT. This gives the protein CSVAGGTSTDTQYF.

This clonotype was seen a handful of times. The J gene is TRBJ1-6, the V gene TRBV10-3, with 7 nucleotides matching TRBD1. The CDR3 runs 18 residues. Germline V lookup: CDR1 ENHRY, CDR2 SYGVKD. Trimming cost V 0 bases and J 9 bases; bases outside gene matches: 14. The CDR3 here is CAISESDRNIIRGSPLHF. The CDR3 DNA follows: TGTGCCATCAGTGAGTCGGACAGGAACATAATCAGGGGTTCACCCCTCCACTTT.

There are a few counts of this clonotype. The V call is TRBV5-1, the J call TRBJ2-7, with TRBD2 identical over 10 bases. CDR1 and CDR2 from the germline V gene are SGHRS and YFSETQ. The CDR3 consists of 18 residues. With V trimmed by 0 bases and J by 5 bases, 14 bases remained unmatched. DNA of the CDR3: TGCGCCAGCAGCTTGGGATTGGGGCTAGCGGGAGTTTTGGACGAGCAGTACTTC. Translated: CASSLGLGLAGVLDEQYF.

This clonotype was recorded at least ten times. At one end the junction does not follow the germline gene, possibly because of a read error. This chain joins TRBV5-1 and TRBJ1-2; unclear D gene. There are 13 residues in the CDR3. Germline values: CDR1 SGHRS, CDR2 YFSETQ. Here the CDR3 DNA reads TGTGCCAGCAGTTTAGGACCCGGATATGGCTACACCTTC. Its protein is CASSLGPGYGYTF.

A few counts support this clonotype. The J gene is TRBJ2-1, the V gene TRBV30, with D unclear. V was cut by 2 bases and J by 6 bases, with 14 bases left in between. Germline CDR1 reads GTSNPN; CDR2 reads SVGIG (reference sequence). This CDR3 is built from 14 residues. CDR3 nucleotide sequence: TGTGCCTGGAGTCCAAGTATCCACAGCAATGAGCAGTTCTTC. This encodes CAWSPSIHSNEQFF.

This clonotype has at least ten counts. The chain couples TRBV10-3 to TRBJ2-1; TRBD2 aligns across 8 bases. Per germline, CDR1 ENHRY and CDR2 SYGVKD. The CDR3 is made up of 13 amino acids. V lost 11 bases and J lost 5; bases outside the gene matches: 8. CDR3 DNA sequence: TGTGCCTCCCTAGGGACTAGTGACAATGAGCAGTTCTTC. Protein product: CASLGTSDNEQFF.

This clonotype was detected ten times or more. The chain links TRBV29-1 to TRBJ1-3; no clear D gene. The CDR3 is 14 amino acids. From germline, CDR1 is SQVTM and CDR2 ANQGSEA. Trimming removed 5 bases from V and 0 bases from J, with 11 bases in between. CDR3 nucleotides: TGCAGCGTTTTAGGTTCGGTCTCTGGAAACACCATATATTTT. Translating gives CSVLGSVSGNTIYF. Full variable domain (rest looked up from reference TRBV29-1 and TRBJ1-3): SAVISQKPSRDICQRGTSLTIQCQVDSQVTMMFWYRQQPGQSLTLIATANQGSEATYESGFVIDKFPISRPNLTFSTLTVSNMSPEDSSIYLCSVLGSVSGNTIYFGEGSWLTVV.

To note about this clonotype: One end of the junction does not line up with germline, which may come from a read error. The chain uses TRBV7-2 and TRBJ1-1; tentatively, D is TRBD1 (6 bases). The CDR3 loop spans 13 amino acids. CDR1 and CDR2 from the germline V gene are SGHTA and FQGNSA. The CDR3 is CASGGGHYTEAIF. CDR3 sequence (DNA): TGTGCCAGCGGGGGGGGGCATTACACTGAAGCTATCTTT. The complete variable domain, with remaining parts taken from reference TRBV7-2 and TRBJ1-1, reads GAGVSQSPSNKVTEKGKDVELRCDPISGHTALYWYRQSLGQGLEFLIYFQGNSAPDKSGLPSDRFSAERTGGSVSTLTIQRTQQEDSAVYLCASGGGHYTEAIFGQGTRLTVV.

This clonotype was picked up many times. CDR3: CSVEEPLKETQYF. In DNA form, the CDR3 reads TGCAGCGTTGAAGAGCCCCTAAAGGAGACCCAGTACTTC. The J gene is TRBJ2-5, the V gene TRBV29-1; D not certain. This CDR3 comprises 13 residues. Looked up from germline, CDR1 is SQVTM and CDR2 is ANQGSEA. V was clipped by 0 bases and J by 5 bases, with 10 bases between them.

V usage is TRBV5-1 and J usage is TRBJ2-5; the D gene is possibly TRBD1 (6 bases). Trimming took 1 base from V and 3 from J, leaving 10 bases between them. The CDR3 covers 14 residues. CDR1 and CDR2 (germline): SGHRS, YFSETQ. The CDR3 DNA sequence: TGCGCCAGCAGCTTGTCCGGGACAAAAGAGACCCAGTACTTC. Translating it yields CASSLSGTKETQYF.

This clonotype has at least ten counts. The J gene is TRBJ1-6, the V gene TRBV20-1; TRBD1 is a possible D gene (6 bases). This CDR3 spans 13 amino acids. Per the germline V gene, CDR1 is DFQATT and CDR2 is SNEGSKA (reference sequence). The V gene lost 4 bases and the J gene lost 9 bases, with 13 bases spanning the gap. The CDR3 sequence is CSAIPGTFSPLHF. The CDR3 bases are TGCAGTGCTATCCCAGGGACATTTTCACCCCTCCACTTT.

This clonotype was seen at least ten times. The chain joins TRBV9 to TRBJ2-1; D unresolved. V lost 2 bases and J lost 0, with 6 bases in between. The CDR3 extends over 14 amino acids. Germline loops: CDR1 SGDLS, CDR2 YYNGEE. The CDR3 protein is CASSVSGSYNEQFF. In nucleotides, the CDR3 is TGTGCCAGCAGCGTCTCCGGCTCCTACAATGAGCAGTTCTTC.

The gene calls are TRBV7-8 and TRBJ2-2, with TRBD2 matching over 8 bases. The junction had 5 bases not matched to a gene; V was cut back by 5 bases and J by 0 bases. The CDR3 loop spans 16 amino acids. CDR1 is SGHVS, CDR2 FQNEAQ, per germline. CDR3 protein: CASSLMTSANTGELFF. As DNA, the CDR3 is TGTGCCAGCAGCCTCATGACTAGCGCGAACACCGGGGAGCTGTTTTTT.

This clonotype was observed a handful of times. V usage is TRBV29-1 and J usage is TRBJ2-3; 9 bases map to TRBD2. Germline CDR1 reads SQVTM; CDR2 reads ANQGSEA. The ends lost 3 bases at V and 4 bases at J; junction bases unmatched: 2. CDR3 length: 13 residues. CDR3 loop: CSVEREGADTQYF. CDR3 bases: TGCAGCGTTGAGCGGGAGGGAGCAGATACGCAGTATTTT.

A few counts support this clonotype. Here the CDR3 reads CSGVRIGASYEQYF. The CDR3 DNA reads as TGCAGCGGTGTGAGGATCGGAGCCTCCTACGAGCAGTACTTC. The chain couples TRBV29-1 to TRBJ2-7; D uncertain. The germline gives CDR1 SQVTM, CDR2 ANQGSEA. The CDR3 runs 14 residues. The V end was cut by 7 bases, the J end by 0 bases, with 16 bases between.

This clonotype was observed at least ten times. CDR3 amino acids: CSARDLDSGSNEQFF. DNA of the CDR3: TGCAGTGCTAGAGATCTGGATAGCGGGAGTAATGAGCAGTTCTTC. The gene calls are TRBV20-1 and TRBJ2-1, with 9 bases lining up with TRBD2. There are 15 residues in the CDR3. After removal of 0 bases from V and 7 bases from J, the junction contained 7 bases not matched to a gene. Germline-derived CDR1 and CDR2 are DFQATT and SNEGSKA (reference sequence).